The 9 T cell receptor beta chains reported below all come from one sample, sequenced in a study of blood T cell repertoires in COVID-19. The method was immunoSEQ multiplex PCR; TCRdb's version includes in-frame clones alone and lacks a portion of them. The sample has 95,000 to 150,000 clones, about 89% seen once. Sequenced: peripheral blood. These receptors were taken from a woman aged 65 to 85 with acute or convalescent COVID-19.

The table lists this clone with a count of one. The CDR3 nucleotides are TGTGCCAGCAGCCCCGCAGGGACAGCGATTAATCAGCCCCAGCATTTT. This sequence encodes CASSPAGTAINQPQHF. J is TRBJ1-5 and V is TRBV28, with 7 bases lining up with TRBD1. CDR1 and CDR2 from the germline V gene are MDHEN and SYDVKM. Unmatched junction bases numbered 12, after V lost 6 bases and J lost 4 bases. The CDR3 runs to 16 residues.

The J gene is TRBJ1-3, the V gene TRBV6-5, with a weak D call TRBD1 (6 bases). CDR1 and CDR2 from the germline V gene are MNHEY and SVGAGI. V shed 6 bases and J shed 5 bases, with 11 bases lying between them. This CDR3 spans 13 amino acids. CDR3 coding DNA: TGTGCCAGCAGGGACAGTAACAGAAACACCATATATTTT. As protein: CASRDSNRNTIYF.

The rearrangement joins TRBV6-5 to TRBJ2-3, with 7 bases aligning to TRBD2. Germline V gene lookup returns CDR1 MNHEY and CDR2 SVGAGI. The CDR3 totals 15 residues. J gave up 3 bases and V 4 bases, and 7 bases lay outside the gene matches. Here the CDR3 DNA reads TGTGCCAGCAGTTGGCGGGGGTTTGGGACAGATACGCAGTATTTT. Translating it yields CASSWRGFGTDTQYF.

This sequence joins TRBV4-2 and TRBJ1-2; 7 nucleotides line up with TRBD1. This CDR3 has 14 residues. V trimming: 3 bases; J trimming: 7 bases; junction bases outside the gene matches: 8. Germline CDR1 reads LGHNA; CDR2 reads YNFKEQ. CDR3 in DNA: TGTGCCAGCAGCCAGACGACAGGGATCTTTGGCTACACCTTC. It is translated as CASSQTTGIFGYTF.

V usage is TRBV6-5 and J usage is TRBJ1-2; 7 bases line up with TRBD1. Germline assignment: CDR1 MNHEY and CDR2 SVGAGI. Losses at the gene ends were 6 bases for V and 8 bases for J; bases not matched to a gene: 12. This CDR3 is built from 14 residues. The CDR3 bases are TGTGCCAGCAGACCCACAGGGGCCGTGGGCGGCTACACCTTC. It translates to CASRPTGAVGGYTF.

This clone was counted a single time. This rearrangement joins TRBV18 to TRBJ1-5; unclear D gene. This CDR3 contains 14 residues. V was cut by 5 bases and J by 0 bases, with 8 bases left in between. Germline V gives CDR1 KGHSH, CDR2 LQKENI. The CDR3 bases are TGTGCCAGCTCAGTCCAGGATAGCAATCAGCCCCAGCATTTT. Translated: CASSVQDSNQPQHF.

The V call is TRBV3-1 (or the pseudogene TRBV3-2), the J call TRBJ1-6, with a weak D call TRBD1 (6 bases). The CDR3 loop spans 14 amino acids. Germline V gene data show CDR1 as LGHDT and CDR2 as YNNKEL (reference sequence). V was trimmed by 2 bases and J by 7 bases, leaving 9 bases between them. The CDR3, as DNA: TGTGCCAGCAGCCAAAGGACAGACAATTCACCCCTCCACTTT. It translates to CASSQRTDNSPLHF.

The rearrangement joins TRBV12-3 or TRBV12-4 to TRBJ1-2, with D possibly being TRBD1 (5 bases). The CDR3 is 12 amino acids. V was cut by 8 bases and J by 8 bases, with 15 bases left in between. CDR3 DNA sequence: TGTGCCAGCCTTACAGGCGTTCAAGGCTACACCTTC. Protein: CASLTGVQGYTF.

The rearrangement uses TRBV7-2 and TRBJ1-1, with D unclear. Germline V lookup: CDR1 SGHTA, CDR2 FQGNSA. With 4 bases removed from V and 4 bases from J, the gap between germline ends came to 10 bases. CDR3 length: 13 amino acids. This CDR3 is CASSSIRSTEAFF. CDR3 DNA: TGTGCCAGCAGCTCCATCCGTAGCACTGAAGCTTTCTTT.